The T cell receptor beta chain described here comes from a study of blood T cell repertoires in COVID-19. Across the whole study: Samples taken during acute and convalescent COVID-19 were collected in the United States, Italy and Spain. PBMCs, B-cell-depleted T cells, or T cells provided the cDNA or gDNA that made up the material.

In the original analysis: Counts of nucleated cells, estimated from reference gene primer amplification, were obtained. Libraries were prepared by immunoSEQ multiplex PCR; TCRdb keeps only in-frame clonotypes and omits some of them. For V, J and clone size, that table is used; D and trimming come from the DNA. The table lists 200,000 to 250,000 clones, roughly 84% of them singletons. The CDR3 covers 14 residues. Germline-derived CDR1 and CDR2 are MNHEY and SVGAGI. V lost 8 bases and J 1 base, leaving 14 bases between the germline ends. The V and J genes are TRBV6-5 and TRBJ2-5; maybe TRBD1 (6 bases). Sample: peripheral blood. The sequence was obtained from a woman aged 45-60 years with acute or convalescent COVID-19. In DNA, the CDR3 is TGTGCCAGCGACCTGCTGGACAGCCAAGAGACCCAGTACTTC. Protein product: CASDLLDSQETQYF.